Detailed here is one T cell receptor (beta chain). Ten or more counts support this clonotype. It lacks a known antigen. No base-level quality is on record; no much larger clone is a single base apart. Library prep was done by RT-PCR. Instrument used: Illumina HiSeq 2500. The public reads were quality trimmed at Q25 with fastp and then assembled into clones with MiXCR by TCRdb, keeping productive beta chains. Each entry is one CDR3 protein sequence, shown with its most common DNA and genes. This sample has 600,000 to 850,000 distinct CDR3 sequences in its table, and 11% to 15% of those were observed once. The ten largest clones represent less than 8.5% of the sample. The CDR3 contains 13 residues, cysteine and phenylalanine counted. Of all the DNA, just the CDR3 is kept, 39 bases in frame from base 1. V lost 6 bases and J lost 7 bases; the stretch between them is 13 bases long. Via the germline V gene, CDR1 is SGHVS and CDR2 FQNEAQ.

The data stem from a study of response to subunit inactivated influenza vaccine (dated by TCRdb to between 2017 and 2018). Background for the entire study: Deep quantitative T cell receptor repertoire profiling was used in the study to track responses to a trivalent subunit inactivated influenza vaccine.

Overall study outcomes, separate from this receptor: It was suggested by the authors that each seasonal influenza vaccination may recruit only a limited number of new T cells.

The TCR originated in a man in his forties or fifties who received an inactivated influenza vaccine. Donor details come from another sample of the same person, matched by shared clones. The chain is made from TRBV7-8 and TRBJ2-1; the best D guess is TRBD2, with 6 bases matching. Specimen: PBMCs from blood, collected 14 to 15 days before vaccination. The encoded CDR3 is CASREGYGNEQFF. The base sequence is TGTGCCAGCAGGGAGGGGTACGGTAATGAGCAGTTCTTC. With all but the CDR3 taken from the reference TRBV7-8 and TRBJ2-1 genes, the full variable domain is: GAGVSQSPRYKVAKRGQDVALRCDPISGHVSLFWYQQALGQGPEFLTYFQNEAQLDKSGLPSDRFFAERPEGSVSTLKIQRTQQEDSAVYLCASREGYGNEQFFGPGTRLTVL.